Below, 22 T cell receptor beta chains from the same sample are listed, as sequenced in a study of control samples from healthy donors and cancer patients. Method: immunoSEQ multiplex PCR; TCRdb's copy keeps in-frame clones and lacks some. The table has 95,000 to 100,000 clones, 85% to 90% seen once; the top ten hold about 7.8%. The sequenced sample was blood. The origin of the receptors is a man under 40 in good health.

The chain links TRBV5-4 to TRBJ1-1; D might be TRBD1 (5 bases). Trimming removed 2 bases at V and 0 bases at J, with 11 bases between. The germline V gene has CDR1 SGHNT and CDR2 YYREEE (reference sequence). This CDR3 contains 15 residues. The CDR3: CASSLGAALNTEAFF. Here the CDR3 DNA reads TGTGCCAGCAGCTTAGGGGCAGCCCTGAACACTGAAGCTTTCTTT.

The chain uses TRBV7-3 and TRBJ1-2, with D possibly matching TRBD1 (5 bases). CDR3 length equals 13 residues. Germline CDR1 and CDR2: SGHTA and FQGTGA. Trimming removed 3 bases from V and 6 bases from J, with 11 bases in between. This CDR3 is CASSLSTGDGYTF. DNA of the CDR3: TGTGCCAGCAGCTTGTCCACGGGGGATGGCTACACCTTC.

This sequence joins TRBV18 and TRBJ1-1, with D uncertain. Trimming removed 4 bases at V and 1 base at J, with 7 bases between. This CDR3 is 13 amino acids long. Germline CDR1 KGHSH, CDR2 LQKENI. CDR3 sequence (DNA): TGTGCCAGCTCACTAGTGGAGAACACTGAAGCTTTCTTT. This encodes CASSLVENTEAFF.

CDR3 coding DNA: TGCGCCAGCAGCTTGGGTGGGGGGGCGCAAACTGAAGCTTTCTTT. Protein: CASSLGGGAQTEAFF. The rearrangement links TRBV5-1 to TRBJ1-1, with TRBD1 as a possible D gene (6 bases). V was clipped by 0 bases and J by 5 bases, with 14 bases between them. CDR1 is SGHRS, CDR2 YFSETQ, per germline. This CDR3 region has 15 residues.

The rearrangement joins TRBV7-9 to TRBJ2-3; D is perhaps TRBD1 (6 bases). CDR1 is SEHNR and CDR2 is FQNEAQ in the germline V gene (reference sequence). The ends were cut back, 5 bases at V and 12 bases at J, with 21 bases in the middle. The CDR3 runs 14 residues. The CDR3: CASSPQGVGLYQYF. In nucleotides, the CDR3 is TGTGCCAGCAGCCCACAGGGAGTCGGGTTATACCAGTATTTT. Using reference TRBV7-9 and TRBJ2-3 for the parts outside the CDR3, the full variable domain is DTGVSQNPRHKITKRGQNVTFRCDPISEHNRLYWYRQTLGQGPEFLTYFQNEAQLEKSRLLSDRFSAERPKGSFSTLEIQRTEQGDSAMYLCASSPQGVGLYQYFGPGTRLTVL.

The sample holds many counts of this clone. The CDR3 region is CASSLDAAPGANVLTF. CDR3 nucleotides: TGCGCCAGCAGCCTCGATGCGGCCCCTGGGGCCAACGTCCTGACTTTC. V usage is TRBV4-1 and J usage is TRBJ2-6; D not certain. Germline loops: CDR1 MGHRA, CDR2 YSYEKL. V lost 4 bases and J lost 2, with 12 bases in between. There are 16 residues in the CDR3.

This chain joins TRBV6-5 and TRBJ1-6, with 9 positions matching TRBD1. V lost 5 bases, J lost 10 bases, and 9 bases stayed unmatched. The V gene's germline CDR1 is MNHEY and CDR2 SVGAGI. The CDR3 consists of 15 residues. For the CDR3, the DNA is TGTGCCAGCAGTACCGGGACAGGGAAGTCCTCACCCCTCCACTTT. Amino acid sequence: CASSTGTGKSSPLHF.

The chain joins TRBV7-2 to TRBJ2-5, with 9 bases identical to TRBD1. This CDR3 is 15 amino acids long. Germline V gives CDR1 SGHTA, CDR2 FQGNSA. J gave up 6 bases and V 1 base, and 6 bases lay outside the gene matches. The CDR3 reads CASSLGQGGVQTQYF. CDR3 nucleotide sequence: TGTGCCAGCAGCTTAGGACAGGGGGGGGTTCAGACCCAGTACTTC.

V gene TRBV12-3 or TRBV12-4 combines with J gene TRBJ2-1; D uncertain. V was trimmed by 6 bases and J by 9 bases, leaving 12 bases between them. The CDR3 extends over 12 amino acids. CDR3: CASSRTSSEQFF. The CDR3 DNA reads TGTGCCAGCAGCCGTACAAGCAGTGAGCAGTTCTTC.

The chain combines TRBV4-1 with TRBJ1-6; 10 bases align to TRBD1. Germline loops: CDR1 MGHRA, CDR2 YSYEKL. V was pared by 5 bases and J by 8 bases, with 9 bases of the junction left unmatched. The CDR3 is 16 amino acids. The CDR3: CASSGRDRGIHSPLHF. The CDR3 DNA reads TGCGCCAGCAGCGGCCGGGACAGGGGAATTCATTCACCCCTCCACTTT.

The chain recombines TRBV9 with TRBJ2-3; no firm D call. The germline V gene encodes CDR1 SGDLS and CDR2 YYNGEE. Trimming took 4 bases from V and 7 from J, leaving 22 bases between them. The CDR3 is 16 residues long. The CDR3 region is CASSPRTDRFVNTQYF. Here the CDR3 DNA reads TGTGCCAGCAGCCCTAGGACCGACCGATTCGTAAATACGCAGTATTTT.

This rearrangement joins TRBV27 to TRBJ2-1; no definite D call. CDR3 length equals 15 residues. With 3 bases removed from V and 1 base from J, the gap between germline ends came to 10 bases. Germline V gives CDR1 MNHEY, CDR2 SMNVEV (reference sequence). The CDR3 DNA reads TGTGCCAGCAGTTTTAGGGTAAATTCCTACAATGAGCAGTTCTTC. Residues: CASSFRVNSYNEQFF.

This sequence joins TRBV5-5 and TRBJ1-4, with TRBD1 as a possible D gene (5 bases). The CDR3 is 15 amino acids. The ends were cut back, 6 bases at V and 0 bases at J, with 12 bases in the middle. The germline gives CDR1 SGHKS, CDR2 YYEKEE (reference sequence). Here the CDR3 reads CASNPGAATNEKLFF. The CDR3 nucleotides read TGTGCCAGCAACCCCGGGGCTGCAACTAATGAAAAACTGTTTTTT.

The genes are TRBV15 and TRBJ1-2; a weak D match, TRBD1 (5 bases). Germline-derived CDR1 and CDR2 are LNHNV and YYDKDF (reference sequence). Trimming removed 0 bases at V and 5 bases at J, with 7 bases between. The CDR3 runs to 13 residues. This CDR3 reads CATSREAGYGYTF. The CDR3 bases are TGTGCCACCAGCAGAGAAGCAGGGTATGGCTACACCTTC. The full variable domain, its missing parts supplied by reference TRBV15 and TRBJ1-2, is DAMVIQNPRYQVTQFGKPVTLSCSQTLNHNVMYWYQQKSSQAPKLLFHYYDKDFNNEADTPDNFQSRRPNTSFCFLDIRSPGLGDTAMYLCATSREAGYGYTFGSGTRLTVV.

The chain combines TRBV5-6 with TRBJ2-1; D not resolved. This CDR3 is 15 amino acids long. Germline V lookup: CDR1 SGHDT, CDR2 YYEEEE. Trimming pared 4 bases from V and 0 bases from J, leaving 11 bases between. In DNA form, the CDR3 reads TGTGCCAGCAGCCCGACTCCGAGCTCCTACAATGAGCAGTTCTTC. It codes for CASSPTPSSYNEQFF.

The chain carries TRBV28 and TRBJ2-3; TRBD1 matches at 9 bases. This CDR3 contains 16 residues. V was clipped by 5 bases and J by 6 bases; unmatched bases: 12. Germline V gene lookup returns CDR1 MDHEN and CDR2 SYDVKM. CDR3 sequence (DNA): TGTGCCAGCAGTACGGTCCGGGACAGGGTATCGGATACGCAGTATTTT. It translates to CASSTVRDRVSDTQYF.

The V call is TRBV13, the J call TRBJ2-7; D tentatively fits TRBD1 or TRBD2 (5 bases each). Trimming pared 3 bases from V and 0 bases from J, leaving 15 bases between. Germline CDR1 reads PRHDT; CDR2 reads FYEKMQ (reference sequence). CDR3 length: 16 residues. The CDR3: CASSFGAETASYEQYF. The CDR3 DNA sequence: TGTGCCAGCAGCTTCGGGGCGGAGACAGCCTCCTACGAGCAGTACTTC.

The rearrangement joins TRBV30 to TRBJ2-7; D may be TRBD1 (6 bases). V was cut by 2 bases and J by 1 base, with 9 bases left in between. The length of the CDR3 is 13 residues. Per the germline V gene, CDR1 is GTSNPN and CDR2 is SVGIG (reference sequence). The CDR3 DNA reads TGTGCCTGGAGTAATGGACAGTCCTACGAGCAGTACTTC. Translation gives CAWSNGQSYEQYF.

The V gene is TRBV5-5, the J gene TRBJ1-2; TRBD1 might be the D (5 bases). In germline, CDR1 is SGHKS, CDR2 YYEKEE (reference sequence). V was clipped by 1 base and J by 4 bases, with 14 bases between them. The CDR3 loop spans 15 amino acids. The CDR3 sequence: CASSLTGGISYGYTF. The CDR3 nucleotides are TGTGCCAGCAGCTTGACGGGGGGAATTAGCTATGGCTACACCTTC.

This rearrangement joins TRBV12-3 or TRBV12-4 to TRBJ2-5; D may be TRBD1 (6 bases). CDR3 length: 13 amino acids. Trimming took off 7 bases at V and 2 bases at J, with 11 bases between the two ends. CDR3 bases: TGTGCCAGCACCCACAGGGATCAAGAGACCCAGTACTTC. Protein: CASTHRDQETQYF.

V is TRBV7-9 and J is TRBJ1-5; no clear D. The germline V gene has CDR1 SEHNR and CDR2 FQNEAQ (reference sequence). V was cut by 1 base and J by 7 bases, with 17 bases left in between. The CDR3 has 16 residues. CDR3: CASSLVAGSGEQPQHF. CDR3 DNA sequence: TGTGCCAGCAGCTTAGTGGCGGGGTCCGGGGAACAGCCCCAGCATTTT. Full variable domain (outside the CDR3, taken from reference TRBV7-9 and TRBJ1-5): DTGVSQNPRHKITKRGQNVTFRCDPISEHNRLYWYRQTLGQGPEFLTYFQNEAQLEKSRLLSDRFSAERPKGSFSTLEIQRTEQGDSAMYLCASSLVAGSGEQPQHFGDGTRLSIL.

This chain links TRBV5-3 with TRBJ2-1, with 10 bases matching TRBD2. TRBV5-3 is labeled an ORF, and its function is uncertain. The CDR3 is 15 amino acids. Unmatched junction bases numbered 5, after V lost 2 bases and J lost 6 bases. For the CDR3, the DNA is TGTGCCAGAAGCTTTCCGAGACTAGCGGGCAATGAGCAGTTCTTC. The encoded protein is CARSFPRLAGNEQFF.